This entry lists 28 T cell receptor beta chains sequenced from one sample in a study of molecular identifiers for immune sequencing clone quantification. TCRdb reanalysed the PCR reads using MiXCR and keeps one entry per CDR3 protein. This table has 300,000 to 350,000 distinct CDR3 sequences, about 22% appearing once. Specimen: naive CD8+ T cells from blood, with Jurkat cell RNA spiked in. Described subset: FACS-sorted CD8+CD4-CCR7+CD45RA+ naive T cells. The receptors stem from a human donor in good health. Some libraries in this study had Jurkat cell RNA spiked in.

On this clonotype: As the CDR3 is not closed by the conserved phenylalanine or tryptophan, this likely results from a read error. The J gene is TRBJ1-1, the V gene TRBV30; the D is unclear. Between the trimmed V and J ends, which lost 3 bases and 7 bases, there was a span of 9 bases. CDR1 is GTSNPN, CDR2 SVGIG, per germline (reference sequence). This CDR3 contains 11 residues. The CDR3 loop is CAWRGQSEAFS. CDR3 DNA: TGTGCCTGGAGAGGGCAGAGTGAAGCTTTCTCT.

This clonotype was detected many times. The V gene is TRBV25-1, the J gene TRBJ1-1, with D unresolved. V was shortened by 1 base and J by 4 bases, with 10 bases between the two germline ends. This CDR3 has 14 amino acids. Per the germline V gene, CDR1 is MGHDK and CDR2 is SYGVNS. In DNA, the CDR3 is TGTGCCAGCAGTGAATTCGGCACGGCCACTGAAGCTTTCTTT. Translated, it gives CASSEFGTATEAFF.

About this clonotype itself: A much larger clone lies a single base off, so this may be a read error. The chain couples TRBV7-9 to TRBJ2-3; D not certain. From germline, CDR1 is SEHNR and CDR2 FQNEAQ (reference sequence). The CDR3 runs 17 residues. Trimming cost V 1 base and J 4 bases, with 18 bases left between them. The CDR3 coding sequence is TGTGCCAGCAGCTTAGTGTTGGCTGGGGTATACGCAGATACGCAGTATTTT. Protein sequence: CASSLVLAGVYADTQYF. The full variable domain, with the rest looked up from reference TRBV7-9 and TRBJ2-3, is DTGVSQNPRHKITKRGQNVTFRCDPISEHNRLYWYRQTLGQGPEFLTYFQNEAQLEKSRLLSDRFSAERPKGSFSTLEIQRTEQGDSAMYLCASSLVLAGVYADTQYFGPGTRLTVL.

As to this clonotype: Being one base from a much bigger clone, this may be a read error. The gene calls are TRBV28 and TRBJ2-5, with D unresolved. The CDR3 length is 13 residues. Trimming removed 3 bases from V and 1 base from J, with 6 bases in between. Germline V lookup: CDR1 MDHEN, CDR2 SYDVKM. CDR3 in DNA: TGTGCCAGCAGTTTCAGGTGCCAAGAGACCCAGTACTTC. Residues: CASSFRCQETQYF.

Of note for this clonotype: Given a much more abundant clone one base away, this may be a read error. The rearrangement uses TRBV5-1 and TRBJ1-2, with D uncertain. Between the trimmed V and J ends, which lost 6 bases and 2 bases, there was a span of 17 bases. The CDR3 is made up of 15 amino acids. From germline, CDR1 is SGHRS and CDR2 YFSETQ. The CDR3 region has the DNA TGCGCCAGCAACTACGACCTGGGAGGAAACTATGGCTACACCTTC. Its translation is CASNYDLGGNYGYTF.

There are many counts of this clonotype. The chain uses TRBV7-9 and TRBJ1-5; 7 positions match TRBD1. V was clipped by 3 bases and J by 1 base; unmatched bases: 6. Germline V CDR1 and CDR2: SEHNR, FQNEAQ (reference sequence). The CDR3 has 16 residues. CDR3 DNA: TGTGCCAGCAGCTTTGGGGCAGGGGGAAGCAATCAGCCCCAGCATTTT. It is translated as CASSFGAGGSNQPQHF.

This chain links TRBV27 with TRBJ1-1; no firm D call. Germline V gene sequence: CDR1 MNHEY, CDR2 SMNVEV (reference sequence). Trimming took 2 bases from V and 6 from J, leaving 13 bases between them. The CDR3 spans 14 residues. This chain's CDR3 is CASSLAFSSPEAFF. The CDR3 nucleotides are TGTGCCAGCAGTTTAGCGTTTAGTTCCCCTGAAGCTTTCTTT.

This clonotype was seen ten or more times. This chain joins TRBV29-1 and TRBJ2-1, with a possible D match to TRBD2 (5 bases). Germline V gene sequence: CDR1 SQVTM, CDR2 ANQGSEA. The CDR3 is made up of 13 amino acids. The V and J ends lost 6 bases and 6 bases respectively, with 15 bases between them. CDR3 coding DNA: TGCAGCGTAACCACGGGGTTACGCAATGAGCAGTTCTTC. Encoded protein: CSVTTGLRNEQFF.

This clonotype has a count of ten or more. This chain connects TRBV19 to TRBJ2-5; TRBD2 aligns across 10 bases. Germline lookup yields CDR1 LNHDA and CDR2 SQIVND (reference sequence). This CDR3 has 18 residues. Trimming took 5 bases from V and 4 from J; bases not matched to a gene: 16. The CDR3 region is CASSPEGVAGGLLETQYF. CDR3 DNA: TGTGCCAGTAGTCCCGAAGGGGTAGCGGGGGGCCTTCTAGAGACCCAGTACTTC. Based on the CDR3 plus reference TRBV19 and TRBJ2-5, the full variable domain is DGGITQSPKYLFRKEGQNVTLSCEQNLNHDAMYWYRQDPGQGLRLIYYSQIVNDFQKGDIAEGYSVSREKKESFPLTVTSAQKNPTAFYLCASSPEGVAGGLLETQYFGPGTRLLVL.

V usage is TRBV12-5 and J usage is TRBJ2-3; D is unclear. This CDR3 contains 16 residues. Germline V gene lookup returns CDR1 LGHNT and CDR2 FRNRAP. V lost 1 base, J lost 2 bases, and 13 bases lay in between. The CDR3 DNA is TGTGCTAGTGGTTTGGGACTTTCCCTAAACACAGATACGCAGTATTTT. It yields the protein CASGLGLSLNTDTQYF.

The sample holds many counts of this clonotype. The rearrangement links TRBV7-9 to TRBJ2-3, with 7 nucleotides matching TRBD1. The ends lost 5 bases at V and 5 bases at J; junction bases unmatched: 4. Germline V gene data show CDR1 as SEHNR and CDR2 as FQNEAQ (reference sequence). The CDR3 sequence is 13 residues long. CDR3 bases: TGTGCCAGCAGCGAGGGGGCTGTAGATACGCAGTATTTT. It codes for CASSEGAVDTQYF.

The chain uses TRBV9 and TRBJ1-1; tentative D call: TRBD1 (5 bases). Deletions cut 0 bases from V and 9 bases from J, with 12 bases between. The CDR3 spans 13 residues. In germline, CDR1 is SGDLS, CDR2 YYNGEE. The CDR3 nucleotides read TGTGCCAGCAGCGTAGGGGGGAGGCTTCAAGCTTTCTTT. Amino acid sequence: CASSVGGRLQAFF.

This chain joins TRBV27 and TRBJ2-7, with 10 positions matching TRBD2. Germline CDR1 is MNHEY and CDR2 is SMNVEV (reference sequence). The CDR3 length is 17 residues. With V trimmed by 1 base and J by 3 bases, 9 bases remained unmatched. CDR3 in amino acids: CASSLLTPSGGVYEQYF. CDR3 nucleotide sequence: TGTGCCAGCAGTTTATTGACACCTAGCGGGGGAGTCTACGAGCAGTACTTC.

In regard to this clonotype: Being one base from a much bigger clone, this may be a read error. This sequence joins TRBV11-2 and TRBJ2-7; TRBD2 is a possible D gene (6 bases). This CDR3 is built from 17 residues. V dropped 7 bases and J dropped 7 bases, with 29 bases sitting between them. Germline CDR1 SGHAT, CDR2 FQNNGV. CDR3 amino acids: CASNPETLRYGGQEQYF. The CDR3 nucleotides are TGTGCCAGCAACCCCGAAACCCTTCGGTACGGAGGGCAGGAGCAGTACTTC.

This clonotype has at least ten counts. The rearrangement links TRBV7-6 to TRBJ2-3, with TRBD2 matching 14 bases. Trimming removed 5 bases from V and 1 base from J; junction bases left unmatched: 8. Germline V CDR1 and CDR2: SGHVS, FNYEAQ. CDR3 length: 18 residues. CDR3 nucleotides: TGTGCCAGCAGCCCCGGACTAGCGGGGGGCCGCGGCACAGATACGCAGTATTTT. Its protein product is CASSPGLAGGRGTDTQYF.

The genes are TRBV10-3 and TRBJ1-1, with D possibly matching TRBD1 (6 bases). Germline CDR1 and CDR2: ENHRY and SYGVKD. Trimming took 4 bases from V and 4 from J, leaving 10 bases between them. This CDR3 spans 13 amino acids. This CDR3 is CAISAGEGTEAFF. CDR3 sequence (DNA): TGTGCCATCAGTGCAGGGGAGGGCACTGAAGCTTTCTTT.

Turning to this clonotype: A much larger clone lies one base from this, so it may be a read error. The V gene is TRBV7-6, the J gene TRBJ1-1; 7 bases fit TRBD1. In germline, CDR1 is SGHVS, CDR2 FNYEAQ. The CDR3 has 14 residues. The chain's CDR3 is CASSPGTVNTEALF. The CDR3 bases are TGTGCCAGCAGCCCGGGGACAGTCAACACTGAAGCTCTCTTT. The whole variable domain, filled in from reference TRBV7-6 and TRBJ1-1, reads GAGVSQSPRYKVTKRGQDVALRCDPISGHVSLYWYRQALGQGPEFLTYFNYEAQQDKSGLPNDRFSAERPEGSISTLTIQRTEQRDSAMYRCASSPGTVNTEALFGQGTRLTVV.

This clonotype was counted ten times or more. The chain combines TRBV30 with TRBJ2-3, with a tentative D call TRBD2 (5 bases). Germline V gives CDR1 GTSNPN, CDR2 SVGIG (reference sequence). V dropped 0 bases and J dropped 0 bases, with 13 bases sitting between them. The CDR3 extends over 16 amino acids. The CDR3 sequence is CAWSVGASPSTDTQYF. In DNA form, the CDR3 reads TGTGCCTGGAGTGTGGGAGCGAGTCCTAGCACAGATACGCAGTATTTT.

This clonotype was detected a few times. The rearrangement uses TRBV29-1 and TRBJ2-7; 7 bases fit TRBD2. V was pared by 3 bases and J by 1 base, with 3 bases of the junction left unmatched. This CDR3 is 13 amino acids long. Per the germline V gene, CDR1 is SQVTM and CDR2 is ANQGSEA. The CDR3 loop is CSVESGESYEQYF. CDR3 in DNA: TGCAGCGTTGAGAGCGGGGAGTCCTACGAGCAGTACTTC.

On this clonotype: A read error may explain this, as a much larger clone is one base away. The V and J genes are TRBV2 and TRBJ1-2, with a tentative D call TRBD1 (5 bases). Trimming cost V 10 bases and J 3 bases, with 18 bases left between them. Germline V gene data show CDR1 as SNHLY and CDR2 as FYNNEI. The CDR3 spans 14 residues. The CDR3 DNA is TGTGCCACTGCGGGGACTCCGTTGGACTATGGCTACACCTTC. It codes for CATAGTPLDYGYTF.

This clonotype turned up a few times. V is TRBV2 and J is TRBJ2-3; weak D call: TRBD2 (6 bases). CDR1 is SNHLY and CDR2 is FYNNEI in the germline V gene. Trimming shortened V by 4 bases and J by 2 bases, and 13 bases separated the two germline ends. This CDR3 has 15 amino acids. Here the CDR3 reads CASSGTTLVTDTQYF. CDR3 nucleotide sequence: TGTGCCAGCAGTGGGACTACTCTAGTCACAGATACGCAGTATTTT.

As regards this clonotype: This may stem from a read error, because a much larger clone lies one nucleotide away. The chain uses TRBV14 and TRBJ2-1, with 8 bases fitting TRBD2. CDR1 and CDR2 (germline): SGHDN, FVKESK. The CDR3 runs 16 residues. DNA for the CDR3: TGTGCCAGCAGATACAGCGGAGCGGGGGCCTACAATGAGCAGTCCTTC. Its translation is CASRYSGAGAYNEQSF.

This clonotype appeared many times. The rearrangement joins TRBV6-5 to TRBJ2-7; 12 bases line up with TRBD2. The germline gives CDR1 MNHEY, CDR2 SVGAGI. The junction had 10 bases not matched to a gene; V was cut back by 10 bases and J by 6 bases. The CDR3 sequence is 14 residues long. The CDR3: CATTSGRMVGEQYF. The CDR3 nucleotides read TGTGCCACGACTAGCGGGAGAATGGTCGGCGAGCAGTACTTC.

This clonotype was detected many times. The gene calls are TRBV5-6 and TRBJ2-7, with a weak D call TRBD2 (6 bases). Germline loops: CDR1 SGHDT, CDR2 YYEEEE. The CDR3 spans 15 residues. Between the trimmed V and J ends, which lost 4 bases and 5 bases, there was a span of 19 bases. CDR3 in DNA: TGTGCCAGCAGCCAGCCTTTTCTAGCGTTCCACGAGCAGTACTTC. Protein sequence: CASSQPFLAFHEQYF. The full variable domain, in which reference TRBV5-6 and TRBJ2-7 provide the parts outside the CDR3, is DAGVTQSPTHLIKTRGQQVTLRCSPKSGHDTVSWYQQALGQGPQFIFQYYEEEERQRGNFPDRFSGHQFPNYSSELNVNALLLGDSALYLCASSQPFLAFHEQYFGPGTRLTVT.

This clonotype was recorded a few times. This rearrangement joins TRBV7-9 to TRBJ2-4, with D tentatively TRBD1 (6 bases). Trimming cost V 2 bases and J 5 bases, with 13 bases left between them. Germline values: CDR1 SEHNR, CDR2 FQNEAQ (reference sequence). The CDR3 length is 15 residues. As DNA, the CDR3 is TGTGCCAGCAGCTTAATAATGGACAGCCAAAACATTCAGTACTTC. It yields the protein CASSLIMDSQNIQYF.

The table lists this clonotype with many counts. The chain recombines TRBV7-3 with TRBJ2-2; 10 positions match TRBD2. The CDR3 is made up of 13 amino acids. Germline V CDR1 and CDR2: SGHTA, FQGTGA. The V segment lost 8 bases and the J segment 6 bases; nucleotides outside the gene matches: 3. The CDR3 reads CASGLAGAGELFF. Here the CDR3 DNA reads TGTGCCAGCGGCCTAGCGGGAGCCGGGGAGCTGTTTTTT.

In regard to this clonotype: A much more abundant neighbour one base away suggests this may be a read error. The CDR3 end shows no conserved phenylalanine or tryptophan, and so a read error is likely. CDR3: CASQGLAGEQYS. In nucleotides, the CDR3 is TGTGCCAGTCAAGGACTAGCGGGGGAGCAGTACTCC. The J gene is TRBJ2-7, the V gene TRBV27; 12 bases are a match to TRBD2. This CDR3 is 12 amino acids long. J was trimmed by 7 bases and V by 9 bases; bases with no gene match: 4. The germline V gene has CDR1 MNHEY and CDR2 SMNVEV (reference sequence).

This clonotype was counted a few times. The V call is TRBV20-1, the J call TRBJ2-7, with TRBD2 as a possible D gene (5 bases). Trimming pared 2 bases from V and 2 bases from J, leaving 16 bases between. The CDR3 loop spans 15 amino acids. Germline V gene data show CDR1 as DFQATT and CDR2 as SNEGSKA (reference sequence). CDR3 nucleotides: TGCAGTGCTAGAAGTGTAAGCGGCACTCCCTACGAGCAGTACTTC. Translated, it gives CSARSVSGTPYEQYF.